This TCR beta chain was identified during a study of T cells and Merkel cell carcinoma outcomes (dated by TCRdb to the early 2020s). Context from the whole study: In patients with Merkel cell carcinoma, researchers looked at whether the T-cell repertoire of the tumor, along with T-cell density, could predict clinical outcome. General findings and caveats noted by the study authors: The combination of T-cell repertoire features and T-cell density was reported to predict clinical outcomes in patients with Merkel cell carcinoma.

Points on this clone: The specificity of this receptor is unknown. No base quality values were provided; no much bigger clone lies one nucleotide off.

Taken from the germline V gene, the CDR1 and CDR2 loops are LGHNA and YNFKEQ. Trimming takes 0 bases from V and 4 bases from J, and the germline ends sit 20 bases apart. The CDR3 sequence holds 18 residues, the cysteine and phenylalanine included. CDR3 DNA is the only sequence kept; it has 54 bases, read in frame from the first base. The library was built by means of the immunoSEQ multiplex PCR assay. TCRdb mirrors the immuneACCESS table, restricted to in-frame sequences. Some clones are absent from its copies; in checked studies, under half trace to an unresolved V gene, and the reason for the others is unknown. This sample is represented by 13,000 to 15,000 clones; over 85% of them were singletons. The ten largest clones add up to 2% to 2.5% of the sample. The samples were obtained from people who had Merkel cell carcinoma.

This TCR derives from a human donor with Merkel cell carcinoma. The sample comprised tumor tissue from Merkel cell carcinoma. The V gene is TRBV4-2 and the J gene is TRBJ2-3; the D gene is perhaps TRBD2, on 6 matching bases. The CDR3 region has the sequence CASSQDYRGQGGSDTQYF. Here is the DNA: TGTGCCAGCAGCCAAGATTATCGAGGTCAGGGAGGCTCAGATACGCAGTATTTT.